One sample yielded the 25 T cell receptor beta chains listed below, sequenced in a study of T cells expressing NK-cell markers. TCRdb reprocessed the 5' RACE reads and keeps a single row for each CDR3 protein, giving no DNA. This sample's table has about 370,000 distinct CDR3 sequences. What was sequenced was blood T cells: a sorted CD56 or NKG2C T cell subset, CD4+ or CD8+ T cells, or bulk PBMC T cells (not recorded which). Every receptor here comes from a woman in her forties or fifties in good health.

The chain recombines TRBV24-1 with TRBJ2-1; TCRdb reports TRBD2, a call that lacks DNA to check it against. CDR1 is KGHDR, CDR2 SFDVKD, per germline. This CDR3 spans 16 amino acids. CDR3 amino acids: CATSDKGLSLANEQFF.

The genes are TRBV24-1 and TRBJ2-2. The CDR3 loop spans 13 amino acids. Germline V CDR1 and CDR2: KGHDR, SFDVKD. This CDR3 reads CATSERVSGELFF.

This chain joins TRBV5-6 and TRBJ2-7; TCRdb proposes TRBD2, but this gene call is untestable without DNA. Germline V gene lookup returns CDR1 SGHDT and CDR2 YYEEEE. This CDR3 has 16 amino acids. The CDR3: CASSFKRAGGPGEQYF.

The V call is TRBV12-3 or TRBV12-4, the J call TRBJ1-2; the TCRdb call, TRBD1, lacks DNA for checking. This CDR3 region has 16 residues. The CDR3 loop reads CASSSGTGGDSYGYTF.

CDR3 protein: CASSLATPGADTQYF. The rearrangement uses TRBV5-1 and TRBJ2-3; TCRdb returns TRBD1, unconfirmable since there is no DNA. CDR1 and CDR2 from the germline V gene are SGHRS and YFSETQ. The CDR3 has 15 residues.

The chain links TRBV30 to TRBJ2-5; there is no DNA to check the TCRdb D call of TRBD1. The CDR3 contains 13 residues. Germline V lookup: CDR1 GTSNPN, CDR2 SVGIG (reference sequence). CDR3 sequence: CAWSRNRGETQYF.

V is TRBV20-1 and J is TRBJ1-1; TCRdb gives TRBD1 as the D gene, but with no DNA this cannot be confirmed. The CDR3 consists of 16 residues. The germline CDR1 and CDR2 sequences are DFQATT and SNEGSKA (reference sequence). The CDR3 loop is CSARTAGVTLNTEAFF.

The gene calls are TRBV18 and TRBJ2-5; TCRdb's D gene call, TRBD1, goes unchecked for lack of DNA. The germline V gene has CDR1 KGHSH and CDR2 LQKENI. The CDR3 sequence is 15 residues long. CDR3 loop: CASSPPTGAGETQYF.

The chain carries TRBV5-1 and TRBJ1-1; the TCRdb D gene call, TRBD1, has no DNA to confirm it. The CDR3 loop spans 18 amino acids. The germline CDR1 and CDR2 sequences are SGHRS and YFSETQ. CDR3 amino acids: CASSARSGTGAPNTEAFF.

The rearrangement links TRBV12-3 or TRBV12-4 to TRBJ2-5. There are 15 residues in the CDR3. The CDR3 protein is CASSFGIRNQETQYF.

This chain connects TRBV12-5 to TRBJ2-4; TCRdb names TRBD2, which stays unverified in the absence of DNA. CDR3 size: 16 residues. CDR1 and CDR2 (germline): LGHNT, FRNRAP. The CDR3: CASGLGPRQGLNIQYF. Using reference TRBV12-5 and TRBJ2-4 for the parts outside the CDR3, the full variable domain is DARVTQTPRHKVTEMGQEVTMRCQPILGHNTVFWYRQTMMQGLELLAYFRNRAPLDDSGMPKDRFSAEMPDATLATLKIQPSEPRDSAVYFCASGLGPRQGLNIQYFGAGTRLSVL.

This chain links TRBV6-5 with TRBJ2-3; absent DNA, TCRdb's TRBD2 call cannot be checked. The CDR3 spans 16 residues. CDR1 is MNHEY, CDR2 SVGAGI, per germline. The CDR3 region is CASSYSKDYISDTQYF.

This chain uses TRBV20-1 with TRBJ2-3; TCRdb lists TRBD2, though no DNA is available to test this call. This CDR3 is 15 amino acids long. Germline V gives CDR1 DFQATT, CDR2 SNEGSKA (reference sequence). CDR3 residues: CSALLAGGLTDTQYF.

CDR3 sequence: CASSLGSGSEQFF. The V and J genes are TRBV7-6 and TRBJ2-1; there is no DNA to check the TCRdb D call of TRBD2. The CDR3 consists of 13 residues. Germline V CDR1 and CDR2: SGHVS, FNYEAQ.

The V call is TRBV7-8, the J call TRBJ2-7; the TRBD1 assignment by TCRdb is unverifiable without DNA. Germline assignment: CDR1 SGHVS and CDR2 FQNEAQ. The CDR3 sequence is 13 residues long. CDR3 amino acids: CASSLYGTSEQYF. Variable domain in full (rest from reference TRBV7-8 and TRBJ2-7): GAGVSQSPRYKVAKRGQDVALRCDPISGHVSLFWYQQALGQGPEFLTYFQNEAQLDKSGLPSDRFFAERPEGSVSTLKIQRTQQEDSAVYLCASSLYGTSEQYFGPGTRLTVT.

The rearrangement links TRBV24-1 to TRBJ2-1; with no DNA, the TCRdb D assignment of TRBD2 cannot be verified. CDR1 is KGHDR, CDR2 SFDVKD, per germline. The CDR3 consists of 19 residues. The CDR3 region is CATSDFLEREGITYNEQFF.

The chain couples TRBV29-1 to TRBJ2-1; TCRdb picks TRBD2, but there is no DNA to check that call. Germline V lookup: CDR1 SQVTM, CDR2 ANQGSEA. CDR3 length: 11 residues. CDR3 loop: CSVDGGYEQFF.

The chain is built from TRBV20-1 and TRBJ1-2. This CDR3 spans 12 amino acids. CDR1 and CDR2 from the germline V gene are DFQATT and SNEGSKA (reference sequence). CDR3 amino acids: CSARGGDYGYTF.

V is TRBV12-3 or TRBV12-4 and J is TRBJ2-1. The CDR3 is made up of 11 amino acids. The CDR3 sequence is CASTPGWEQFF.

The chain recombines TRBV7-2 with TRBJ2-3; TCRdb picks TRBD2, but there is no DNA to check that call. Germline lookup yields CDR1 SGHTA and CDR2 FQGNSA. The length of the CDR3 is 16 residues. The CDR3 reads CASSLYRLAGRDTQYF.

The chain combines TRBV20-1 with TRBJ2-3; TCRdb lists TRBD2, though no DNA is available to test this call. CDR3 length equals 14 residues. The germline gives CDR1 DFQATT, CDR2 SNEGSKA (reference sequence). The CDR3 protein is CSATIAGERNTQYF.

The chain uses TRBV14 and TRBJ2-6. The CDR3 covers 18 residues. The germline gives CDR1 SGHDN, CDR2 FVKESK. CDR3 amino acids: CASSQFLVFGSGANVLTF.

V usage is TRBV7-3 and J usage is TRBJ2-1; TCRdb indicates TRBD1, and absent DNA this call remains unverified. This CDR3 contains 14 residues. Germline assignment: CDR1 SGHTA and CDR2 FQGTGA. CDR3 region: CASSLGNRVDEQFF.

The rearrangement links TRBV20-1 to TRBJ2-7; TCRdb outputs TRBD1, but without DNA this stays unchecked. CDR3 length equals 14 residues. The V gene's germline CDR1 is DFQATT and CDR2 SNEGSKA (reference sequence). Here the CDR3 reads CSARPGSREYEQYF.

The chain's CDR3 is CASSLSRTLTDTQYF. The chain joins TRBV27 to TRBJ2-3. Germline values: CDR1 MNHEY, CDR2 SMNVEV (reference sequence). The CDR3 runs 15 residues.